This T cell receptor beta chain was sequenced in a study of long-term antiretroviral therapy in people with HIV. The CDR3 totals 15 residues. In germline, CDR1 is SGHNT, CDR2 YYREEE (reference sequence). V dropped 0 bases and J dropped 7; count of bases not matched to a gene: 5. As to this clone: The antigen remains unidentified.

Study-wide results and caveats: Controls showed broader CDR3 length ranges than did the HIV repertoires.

The assay used was immunoSEQ (version v3.0), run at survey level. TCRdb keeps only in-frame clones here, not all; method: immunoSEQ multiplex PCR. The sample gives approximately 22,000 clones, about 86% of which show up once; 4.6% is in the top ten. The rearrangement uses TRBV5-4 and TRBJ1-1; 11 bases are shared with TRBD1. This specimen consisted of unsorted PBMCs, obtained 1.3 years after starting antiretroviral therapy. The source of this sequence is a man in his sixties with HIV. The CDR3 loop is CASSLGRTGGDEAFF. The CDR3 region has the DNA TGTGCCAGCAGCTTGGGGAGGACAGGGGGCGATGAAGCTTTCTTT.